This TCR beta chain was retrieved from a study of blood T cell repertoires in COVID-19. Participants came from some 23 US areas, aged about 18 to 89 years. Study processing details: The assay estimated nucleated cells by amplifying reference gene primers. Generated by immunoSEQ multiplex PCR, the TCRdb table keeps only in-frame clones and is missing some. V, J and clone size are taken as reported in that table, and D and trimming were inferred from the DNA itself. The sample consists of roughly 330,000 clones, 80% to 90% of them appearing once. Germline values: CDR1 MDHEN, CDR2 SYDVKM. V was clipped by 4 bases and J by 3 bases; unmatched bases: 11. The CDR3 totals 17 residues.

This sequence joins TRBV28 and TRBJ1-1; TRBD1 aligns across 10 bases. Specimen: PBMCs or T cells enriched from blood (not recorded which). The TCR originated in a woman in her 30s who had recovered from COVID-19. The CDR3 protein is CASSSSGTGEVDTEAFF. In DNA form, the CDR3 reads TGTGCCAGCAGTTCCTCCGGGACAGGGGAGGTGGACACTGAAGCTTTCTTT.